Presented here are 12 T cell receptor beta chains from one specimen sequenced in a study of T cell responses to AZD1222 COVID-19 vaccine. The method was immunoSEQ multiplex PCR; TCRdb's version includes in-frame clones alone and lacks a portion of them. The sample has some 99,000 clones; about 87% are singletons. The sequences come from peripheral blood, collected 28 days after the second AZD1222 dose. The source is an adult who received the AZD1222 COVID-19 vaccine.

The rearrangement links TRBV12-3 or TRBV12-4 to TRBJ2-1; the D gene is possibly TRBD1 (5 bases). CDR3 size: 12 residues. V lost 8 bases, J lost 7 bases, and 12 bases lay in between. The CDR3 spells CASPGSGNEQFF. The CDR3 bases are TGTGCCAGCCCAGGTTCAGGGAATGAGCAGTTCTTC.

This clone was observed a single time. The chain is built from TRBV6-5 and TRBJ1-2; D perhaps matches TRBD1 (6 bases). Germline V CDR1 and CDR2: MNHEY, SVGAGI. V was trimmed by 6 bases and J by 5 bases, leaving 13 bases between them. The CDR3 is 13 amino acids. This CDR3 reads CASRYRDTYGYTF. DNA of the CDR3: TGTGCCAGCAGATACCGGGACACATATGGCTACACCTTC.

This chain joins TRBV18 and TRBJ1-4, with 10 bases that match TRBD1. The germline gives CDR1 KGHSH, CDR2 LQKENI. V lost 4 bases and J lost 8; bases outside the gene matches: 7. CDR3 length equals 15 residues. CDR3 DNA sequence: TGTGCCAGCTCACAGGACAGGGGGAGACAAGAAAAACTGTTTTTT. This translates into CASSQDRGRQEKLFF. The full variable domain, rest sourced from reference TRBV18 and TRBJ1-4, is NAGVMQNPRHLVRRRGQEARLRCSPMKGHSHVYWYRQLPEEGLKFMVYLQKENIIDESGMPKERFSAEFPKEGPSILRIQQVVRGDSAAYFCASSQDRGRQEKLFFGSGTQLSVL.

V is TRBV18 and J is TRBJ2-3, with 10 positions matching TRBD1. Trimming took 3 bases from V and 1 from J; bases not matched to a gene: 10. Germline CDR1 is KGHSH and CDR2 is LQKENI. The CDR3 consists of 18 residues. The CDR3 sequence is CASSPPFEGQGGTDTQYF. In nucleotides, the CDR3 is TGTGCCAGCTCACCGCCATTCGAAGGACAGGGGGGCACAGATACGCAGTATTTT. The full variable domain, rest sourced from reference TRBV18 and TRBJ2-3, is NAGVMQNPRHLVRRRGQEARLRCSPMKGHSHVYWYRQLPEEGLKFMVYLQKENIIDESGMPKERFSAEFPKEGPSILRIQQVVRGDSAAYFCASSPPFEGQGGTDTQYFGPGTRLTVL.

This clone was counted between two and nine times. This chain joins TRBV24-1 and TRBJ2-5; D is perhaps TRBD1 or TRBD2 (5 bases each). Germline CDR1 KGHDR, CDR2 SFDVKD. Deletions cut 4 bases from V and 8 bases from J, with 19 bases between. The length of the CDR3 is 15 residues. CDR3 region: CATSESGTAGRTQYF. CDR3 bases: TGTGCCACCAGTGAGTCCGGGACGGCAGGTCGAACCCAGTACTTC.

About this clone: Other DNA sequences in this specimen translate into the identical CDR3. The chain's CDR3 is CASSASQETQYF. The CDR3 bases are TGTGCCAGCAGCGCCAGCCAAGAGACCCAGTACTTC. The V and J genes are TRBV9 and TRBJ2-5; D is uncertain. The germline V gene has CDR1 SGDLS and CDR2 YYNGEE. The CDR3 contains 12 residues. V dropped 3 bases and J dropped 1 base, with 4 bases sitting between them.

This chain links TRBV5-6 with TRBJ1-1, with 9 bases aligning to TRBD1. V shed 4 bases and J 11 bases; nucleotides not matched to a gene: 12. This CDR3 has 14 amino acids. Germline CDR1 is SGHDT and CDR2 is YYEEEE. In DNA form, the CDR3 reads TGTGCCAGCAGCCCGGGGACAGGGCATAGGCGGGCTTTCTTT. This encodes CASSPGTGHRRAFF.

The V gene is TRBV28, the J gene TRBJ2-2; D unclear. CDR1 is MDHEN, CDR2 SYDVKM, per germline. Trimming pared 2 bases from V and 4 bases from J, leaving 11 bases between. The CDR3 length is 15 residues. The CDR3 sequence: CASSLVEPPTGELFF. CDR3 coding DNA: TGTGCCAGCAGTTTAGTGGAGCCCCCCACCGGGGAGCTGTTTTTT.

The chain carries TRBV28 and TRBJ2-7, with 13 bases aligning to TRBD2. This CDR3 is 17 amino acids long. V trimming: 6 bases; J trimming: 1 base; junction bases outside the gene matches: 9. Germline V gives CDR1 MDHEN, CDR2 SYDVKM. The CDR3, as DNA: TGTGCCAGCAGACCTCAAAAGGGACTAGCGGGGTCCTACGAGCAGTACTTC. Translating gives CASRPQKGLAGSYEQYF.

The CDR3: CATSRVGGGNEQFF. CDR3 nucleotides: TGTGCCACCAGCAGAGTAGGGGGGGGCAATGAGCAGTTCTTC. V gene TRBV15 combines with J gene TRBJ2-1; the D gene is possibly TRBD2 (7 bases). The CDR3 spans 14 residues. Looked up from germline, CDR1 is LNHNV and CDR2 is YYDKDF (reference sequence). V lost 1 base to trimming and J lost 6 bases, with 10 bases between them.

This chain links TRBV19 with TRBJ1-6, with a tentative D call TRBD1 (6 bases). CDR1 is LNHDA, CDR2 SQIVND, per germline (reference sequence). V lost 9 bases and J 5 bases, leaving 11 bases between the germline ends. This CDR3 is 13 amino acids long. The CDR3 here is CASRQVDNSPLHF. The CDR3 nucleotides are TGTGCCAGCCGACAGGTCGATAATTCACCCCTCCACTTT. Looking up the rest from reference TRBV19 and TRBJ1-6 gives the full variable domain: DGGITQSPKYLFRKEGQNVTLSCEQNLNHDAMYWYRQDPGQGLRLIYYSQIVNDFQKGDIAEGYSVSREKKESFPLTVTSAQKNPTAFYLCASRQVDNSPLHFGNGTRLTVT.

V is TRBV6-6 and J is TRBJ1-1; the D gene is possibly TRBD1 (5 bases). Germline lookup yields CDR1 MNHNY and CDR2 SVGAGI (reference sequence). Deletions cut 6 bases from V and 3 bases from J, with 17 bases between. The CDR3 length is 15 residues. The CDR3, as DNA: TGTGCCAGCAGCGACAGTTCCGCTCCGGACACTGAAGCTTTCTTT. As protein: CASSDSSAPDTEAFF.